This is a list of T cell receptor beta chains from one sample in a study. TCRdb ran MiXCR on the 5' RACE reads and lists one entry per CDR3 protein. Of tens of thousands of distinct CDR3 sequences listed, approximately 24% are singletons. Sequencing input: memory CD4+ T cells sorted from blood. All receptors derive from a female donor with breast cancer. The CDR3 runs from the conserved cysteine through the conserved F or W. The order of the fields is V gene, J gene, D gene, clone size, CDR3 DNA, CDR3 protein. The D gene is left open where the match is weak. The size field is filled for only some rows; it gives once, few, many or a size class.

v_gene: TRBV6-5
j_gene: TRBJ2-2
d_gene: TRBD1
abundance: many
CDR3nt: TGTGCCAGCACCCCGGACAGGGGGGCCGGGGAGCTGTTTTTT
CDR3aa: CASTPDRGAGELFF

v_gene: TRBV28
j_gene: TRBJ2-2
d_gene: TRBD1
abundance: -
CDR3nt: TGTGCCAGCAGTTTCCGGGGACAGGGGTCAGGGAACACCGGGGAGCTGTTTTTT
CDR3aa: CASSFRGQGSGNTGELFF

v_gene: TRBV6-2/TRBV6-3
j_gene: TRBJ2-1
d_gene: -
abundance: few
CDR3nt: TGTGCCAGCAGGGACGGGATTTACAATGAGCAGTTCTTC
CDR3aa: CASRDGIYNEQFF

v_gene: TRBV24-1
j_gene: TRBJ2-2
d_gene: -
abundance: few
CDR3nt: TGTGCCACTAGAGACACCGGGGAGCTGTTTTTT
CDR3aa: CATRDTGELFF

v_gene: TRBV12-3/TRBV12-4
j_gene: TRBJ1-1
d_gene: -
abundance: -
CDR3nt: TGTGCCAGCAGTTTAAGCCAGGGAGGGACTGAAGCTTTCTTT
CDR3aa: CASSLSQGGTEAFF

v_gene: TRBV12-3/TRBV12-4
j_gene: TRBJ2-1
d_gene: -
abundance: few
CDR3nt: TGTGCCAGCGGCACGACGGACACCAATGAGCAGTTCTTC
CDR3aa: CASGTTDTNEQFF

v_gene: TRBV12-3/TRBV12-4
j_gene: TRBJ2-1
d_gene: -
abundance: -
CDR3nt: TGTGCCAGCAGTTTAATTGGGGTTCCATCCTACAATGAGCAGTTCTTC
CDR3aa: CASSLIGVPSYNEQFF

v_gene: TRBV4-2
j_gene: TRBJ1-1
d_gene: TRBD1
abundance: -
CDR3nt: TGTGCCAGCAGCCAAGGGGGACAGGGAGGCAACACTGAAGCTTTCTTT
CDR3aa: CASSQGGQGGNTEAFF

v_gene: TRBV4-1
j_gene: TRBJ1-5
d_gene: -
abundance: medium-sized
CDR3nt: TGCGCCAGCAGCCCCATGACAGAAGAAAATCAGCCCCAGCATTTT
CDR3aa: CASSPMTEENQPQHF

v_gene: TRBV5-4
j_gene: TRBJ2-1
d_gene: TRBD2
abundance: -
CDR3nt: TGTGCCAGCAGCCTGGGACTAGCGGGCCCGGTCGATGAGCAGTTCTTC
CDR3aa: CASSLGLAGPVDEQFF

v_gene: TRBV7-3
j_gene: TRBJ2-2
d_gene: -
abundance: -
CDR3nt: TGTGCCAGCAGCCCGGGCGGGGGCGCCGGGGAGCTGTTTTTT
CDR3aa: CASSPGGGAGELFF

v_gene: TRBV7-9
j_gene: TRBJ2-3
d_gene: TRBD2
abundance: few
CDR3nt: TGTGCCAGCAGCTCTCGGACTAGCAGCGCAGATACGCAGTATTTT
CDR3aa: CASSSRTSSADTQYF

v_gene: TRBV27
j_gene: TRBJ2-7
d_gene: -
abundance: -
CDR3nt: TGTGCCAGCGAGGGACGGAACTCCTACGAGCAGTACTTC
CDR3aa: CASEGRNSYEQYF

v_gene: TRBV2
j_gene: TRBJ1-3
d_gene: -
abundance: few
CDR3nt: TGTGCCCATTTGGACAGACACACCATATATTTT
CDR3aa: CAHLDRHTIYF

v_gene: TRBV4-1
j_gene: TRBJ2-7
d_gene: -
abundance: many
CDR3nt: TGCGCCAGCAGCCAAGATCTAAGAGGGCCCACCTACGAGCAGTACTTC
CDR3aa: CASSQDLRGPTYEQYF

v_gene: TRBV5-1
j_gene: TRBJ1-3
d_gene: -
abundance: -
CDR3nt: TGCGCCAGCAGCGGAACCGGATCTGGAAACACCATATATTTT
CDR3aa: CASSGTGSGNTIYF

v_gene: TRBV4-1
j_gene: TRBJ1-6
d_gene: -
abundance: few
CDR3nt: TGCGCCAGCAGCCAAGTTCCCGGGACACCGAGCTCCTATAATTCACCCCTCCACTTT
CDR3aa: CASSQVPGTPSSYNSPLHF

v_gene: TRBV27
j_gene: TRBJ2-7
d_gene: -
abundance: few
CDR3nt: TGTGCCAGCAGTGACCAGGGAAATAGCGAGCAGTACTTC
CDR3aa: CASSDQGNSEQYF

v_gene: TRBV6-5
j_gene: TRBJ2-5
d_gene: -
abundance: many
CDR3nt: TGTGCCAGCACAGCACCCGATGGCCAGTACTTC
CDR3aa: CASTAPDGQYF

v_gene: TRBV7-9
j_gene: TRBJ1-4
d_gene: -
abundance: -
CDR3nt: TGTGCCAGCAGCCGCCGTCGGGGGGCCGGGGAAAAACTGTTTTTT
CDR3aa: CASSRRRGAGEKLFF

v_gene: TRBV7-9
j_gene: TRBJ2-1
d_gene: TRBD2
abundance: -
CDR3nt: TGTGCCAGCAGCACCAGCGGGGGGGCCTTTGACAATGAGCAGTTCTTC
CDR3aa: CASSTSGGAFDNEQFF

v_gene: TRBV5-1
j_gene: TRBJ2-1
d_gene: -
abundance: -
CDR3nt: TGCACCAGCAGCCCGAGGGCAGATAACAATGAGCAGTTCTTC
CDR3aa: CTSSPRADNNEQFF

v_gene: TRBV7-7
j_gene: TRBJ2-2
d_gene: -
abundance: few
CDR3nt: TGTGCTGGCAGCCTAACCTCCGGGGCCGGCCGGGAGCTGTTTTTT
CDR3aa: CAGSLTSGAGRELFF

v_gene: TRBV5-5
j_gene: TRBJ2-7
d_gene: -
abundance: -
CDR3nt: TGTGCCAGCAACGACGACCAGGACGGACCCTACGAGCAGTACTTC
CDR3aa: CASNDDQDGPYEQYF

v_gene: TRBV9
j_gene: TRBJ2-1
d_gene: -
abundance: -
CDR3nt: TGTGCCAGCTCGGGGGGCGATTGGGGCGAGCAGTTCTTC
CDR3aa: CASSGGDWGEQFF

v_gene: TRBV28
j_gene: TRBJ2-3
d_gene: -
abundance: few
CDR3nt: TGTGCCAGCAGTTTGGGACTCCTCACAGATGCGCAGTATTTT
CDR3aa: CASSLGLLTDAQYF

v_gene: TRBV12-3/TRBV12-4
j_gene: TRBJ2-1
d_gene: -
abundance: -
CDR3nt: TGTGCCAGCAGTCGGCGAGGGGACGGCAGGGGAGATGAGCAGTTCTTC
CDR3aa: CASSRRGDGRGDEQFF

v_gene: TRBV4-1
j_gene: TRBJ1-2
d_gene: TRBD1
abundance: -
CDR3nt: TGCGCCAGCAGCCAAGAGGACAGGGGTTCAGGCTACACCTTC
CDR3aa: CASSQEDRGSGYTF

v_gene: TRBV5-6
j_gene: TRBJ2-3
d_gene: -
abundance: -
CDR3nt: TGTGCCAGCAGCTTGGCAAGGTCGGGGGGCACAGATACGCAGTATTTT
CDR3aa: CASSLARSGGTDTQYF

v_gene: TRBV4-2
j_gene: TRBJ2-1
d_gene: TRBD2
abundance: many
CDR3nt: TGTGCCAGCAGCCAAGATCTAGCGGGAAGAAATGAGCAGTTCTTC
CDR3aa: CASSQDLAGRNEQFF

v_gene: TRBV5-4
j_gene: TRBJ1-2
d_gene: -
abundance: few
CDR3nt: TGTGCCAGCAGCTTGGGGCGGAGCCTCTATGGCTACACCTTC
CDR3aa: CASSLGRSLYGYTF

v_gene: TRBV7-9
j_gene: TRBJ2-7
d_gene: TRBD1
abundance: many
CDR3nt: TGTGCCAGCAGTTCCGCGAATGGGACAGGAACTTACGAGCAGTACTTC
CDR3aa: CASSSANGTGTYEQYF

v_gene: TRBV28
j_gene: TRBJ1-6
d_gene: -
abundance: -
CDR3nt: TGTGCTAGCAGCTCTCTGTTGTATAATTCACCCCTCCACTTT
CDR3aa: CASSSLLYNSPLHF

v_gene: TRBV29-1
j_gene: TRBJ2-1
d_gene: -
abundance: few
CDR3nt: TGCAGCGTTGACAGGGGGGCTAACAATGAGCAGTTCTTC
CDR3aa: CSVDRGANNEQFF

v_gene: TRBV4-2
j_gene: TRBJ2-2
d_gene: -
abundance: -
CDR3nt: TGTGCCAGCAGGCCCCGAGGCACCGGGGAGCTGTTTTTT
CDR3aa: CASRPRGTGELFF

v_gene: TRBV27
j_gene: TRBJ2-6
d_gene: -
abundance: many
CDR3nt: TGTGCCAGCACACGGGTCGGGTCTGGGGCCAACGTCCTGACTTTC
CDR3aa: CASTRVGSGANVLTF

v_gene: TRBV30
j_gene: TRBJ2-7
d_gene: TRBD1
abundance: few
CDR3nt: TGTGCCTGGAGAGACGCCGGGACAGGGATGTACTTC
CDR3aa: CAWRDAGTGMYF

v_gene: TRBV4-1
j_gene: TRBJ2-3
d_gene: -
abundance: -
CDR3nt: TGCGCCAGCAGCCAACCCAATTCAGATACGCAGTATTTT
CDR3aa: CASSQPNSDTQYF

v_gene: TRBV27
j_gene: TRBJ2-1
d_gene: -
abundance: many
CDR3nt: TGTGCCAGCAGTTTGGAGCTAGCGCCTAATGAGCAGTTCTTC
CDR3aa: CASSLELAPNEQFF

v_gene: TRBV6-5
j_gene: TRBJ2-1
d_gene: TRBD2
abundance: many
CDR3nt: TGTGCCAGCAGTTACTCAGGACTAGACGCTTACAATGAGCAGTTCTTC
CDR3aa: CASSYSGLDAYNEQFF

v_gene: TRBV7-3
j_gene: TRBJ2-7
d_gene: -
abundance: few
CDR3nt: TGTGCCAGCAGCTTAGGGCCCGACAGCTACGAGCAGTACTTC
CDR3aa: CASSLGPDSYEQYF

v_gene: TRBV5-6
j_gene: TRBJ2-1
d_gene: TRBD2
abundance: -
CDR3nt: TGTGCCAGCAGCTGGGGGACTAGCGGATACAATGAGCAGTTCTTC
CDR3aa: CASSWGTSGYNEQFF

v_gene: TRBV12-3/TRBV12-4
j_gene: TRBJ2-5
d_gene: -
abundance: medium-sized
CDR3nt: TGTGCCAGCAGTCCCTCGGGGCAAGAGACCCAGTACTTC
CDR3aa: CASSPSGQETQYF

v_gene: TRBV28
j_gene: TRBJ2-4
d_gene: -
abundance: -
CDR3nt: TGTGCCAGCAGTTTAGTATTCGGGCTAGCCAAAAACATTCAGTACTTC
CDR3aa: CASSLVFGLAKNIQYF

v_gene: TRBV5-7
j_gene: TRBJ2-7
d_gene: TRBD1
abundance: -
CDR3nt: TGTGCCAGCAGCTTCACCGGGACAGGGACCTACGAGCAGTACTTC
CDR3aa: CASSFTGTGTYEQYF

v_gene: TRBV5-4
j_gene: TRBJ2-5
d_gene: -
abundance: -
CDR3nt: TGTGCCAGCAGCTTGGTCCTCCAAGAGACCCAGTACTTC
CDR3aa: CASSLVLQETQYF

v_gene: TRBV28
j_gene: TRBJ2-7
d_gene: -
abundance: few
CDR3nt: TGTGCCAGCAGTTTTGCGGGGTCCTACGAGCAGTACTTC
CDR3aa: CASSFAGSYEQYF

v_gene: TRBV7-9
j_gene: TRBJ2-7
d_gene: -
abundance: few
CDR3nt: TGTGCCAGCAGCGAACAGGATTCCTACGAGCAGTACTTC
CDR3aa: CASSEQDSYEQYF

v_gene: TRBV7-3
j_gene: TRBJ2-3
d_gene: TRBD2
abundance: medium-sized
CDR3nt: TGTGCCAGCAGCTTACTAGCGGGAGGGCCAGATACGCAGTATTTT
CDR3aa: CASSLLAGGPDTQYF

v_gene: TRBV21-1
j_gene: TRBJ1-1
d_gene: -
abundance: -
CDR3nt: TGTGCCAGCAGCAAAGTTGGGCCCGGGGGGCGGGAGAACACTGAAGCTTTCTTT
CDR3aa: CASSKVGPGGRENTEAFF

v_gene: TRBV2
j_gene: TRBJ2-1
d_gene: -
abundance: -
CDR3nt: TGTGCCAGCAGTGAGAGTTGGGGTAACAATGAGCAGTTCTTC
CDR3aa: CASSESWGNNEQFF